What follows are 21 T cell receptor beta chains derived from one specimen sequenced in a study of T cell repertoires in cytomegalovirus infection. TCRdb fed the reads into MiXCR, producing one record per CDR3 protein. Here the sample spans roughly 340,000 distinct CDR3 sequences, under 35% being singletons. These receptors have no identified antigens. The sample was cultured PBMCs, taken from culture after CMV antigen stimulation. Every receptor here comes from a human donor in good health (CMV status not recorded). Some clones in this sample may be carry-over from other donors' samples.

This clonotype was detected only a few times. CDR3 DNA sequence: TGTGCCAGCAGCTTGTGGGGAGGGACGAACACTGAAGCTTTCTTT. Encoded protein: CASSLWGGTNTEAFF. The rearrangement links TRBV7-8 to TRBJ1-1; TRBD1 is a possible D gene (5 bases). The CDR3 covers 15 residues. Germline V CDR1 and CDR2: SGHVS, FQNEAQ. Trimming stripped 3 bases from V and 1 base from J, with 12 bases between.

This clonotype has a single count. Mismatch with germline at one junction end may stem from a read error. The chain has TRBV5-3 and TRBJ2-7; 7 nucleotides agree with TRBD1. TRBV5-3 is noted as an ORF with a role that remains uncertain. The length of the CDR3 is 16 residues. The CDR3 spells CASSSTSGTELYEQYF. CDR3 DNA: TGTGCCAGCAGCTCCACCTCCGGGACAGAGCTCTACGAGCAGTACTTC.

The rearrangement uses TRBV19 and TRBJ1-2; perhaps TRBD1 as D (5 bases). There are 15 residues in the CDR3. With 4 bases removed from V and 2 bases from J, the gap between germline ends came to 14 bases. Per germline, CDR1 LNHDA and CDR2 SQIVND (reference sequence). CDR3 DNA sequence: TGTGCCAGTAGTAGCCGGGACGCAAAAAACTATGGCTACACCTTC. This codes for CASSSRDAKNYGYTF.

This clonotype was seen only a few times. As DNA, the CDR3 is TGTGCTAGTGGTCTCACTCGGGGCAGCGACTATGGCTACACCTTC. It yields the protein CASGLTRGSDYGYTF. This chain links TRBV12-5 with TRBJ1-2, with a tentative D call TRBD1 (5 bases). Between the trimmed V and J ends, which lost 5 bases and 3 bases, there was a span of 16 bases. CDR3 size: 15 residues. Germline V CDR1 and CDR2: LGHNT, FRNRAP. The entire variable domain, with the rest obtained from reference TRBV12-5 and TRBJ1-2, is as follows: DARVTQTPRHKVTEMGQEVTMRCQPILGHNTVFWYRQTMMQGLELLAYFRNRAPLDDSGMPKDRFSAEMPDATLATLKIQPSEPRDSAVYFCASGLTRGSDYGYTFGSGTRLTVV.

A single count supports this clonotype. The gene calls are TRBV20-1 and TRBJ2-5; 13 bases fit TRBD2. This CDR3 contains 15 residues. Germline V gene lookup returns CDR1 DFQATT and CDR2 SNEGSKA (reference sequence). V was pared by 5 bases and J by 4 bases, with 7 bases of the junction left unmatched. As DNA, the CDR3 is TGCAGTGCTGGTACTAGCGGGGGGGCTTTAGAGACCCAGTACTTC. Translating gives CSAGTSGGALETQYF.

This sequence joins TRBV6-1 and TRBJ1-1, with D possibly TRBD1 on 5 matching bases. The germline V gene has CDR1 MNHNS and CDR2 SASEGT. This CDR3 has 15 amino acids. V lost 6 bases, J lost 1 base, and 15 bases lay in between. The CDR3 reads CASSPMDTRNTEAFF. CDR3 coding DNA: TGTGCCAGCAGCCCGATGGACACCAGGAACACTGAAGCTTTCTTT.

Only a few counts were recorded for this clonotype. The chain joins TRBV27 to TRBJ1-1; D remains unclear. The CDR3 has 14 amino acids. The germline CDR1 and CDR2 sequences are MNHEY and SMNVEV (reference sequence). V gave up 5 bases and J gave up 4 bases, with 14 bases separating them. In nucleotides, the CDR3 is TGTGCCAGCAGTCCAGGACTCCCTGGCACTGAAGCTTTCTTT. As protein: CASSPGLPGTEAFF.

This clonotype was detected a few times. The chain combines TRBV11-2 with TRBJ2-7, with no clear D. The germline gives CDR1 SGHAT, CDR2 FQNNGV. This CDR3 spans 13 amino acids. With 2 bases removed from V and 3 bases from J, the gap between germline ends came to 8 bases. The CDR3: CASSLSLGYEQYF. The CDR3 DNA is TGTGCCAGCAGCTTAAGTCTAGGCTACGAGCAGTACTTC.

This chain connects TRBV29-1 to TRBJ1-1, with unresolved D. Germline assignment: CDR1 SQVTM and CDR2 ANQGSEA. The germline V and J ends were trimmed by 5 bases and 4 bases, with 14 bases remaining between them. The CDR3 length is 13 residues. CDR3 DNA sequence: TGCAGCGTTCGAGCCTTAACGGCCACTGAAGCTTTCTTT. Translated, it gives CSVRALTATEAFF.

This clonotype was picked up a small number of times. V gene TRBV20-1 combines with J gene TRBJ2-7, with 10 positions matching TRBD2. This CDR3 spans 17 amino acids. V was pared by 1 base and J by 0 bases, with 9 bases of the junction left unmatched. CDR1 and CDR2 from the germline V gene are DFQATT and SNEGSKA (reference sequence). The CDR3 DNA is TGCAGTGCTAGAGCTAGCGGGGGACTGCCGATCTCCTACGAGCAGTACTTC. The encoded protein is CSARASGGLPISYEQYF.

This rearrangement joins TRBV6-5 to TRBJ1-5, with TRBD1 identical over 12 bases. This CDR3 is 18 amino acids long. With V trimmed by 6 bases and J by 1 base, 10 bases remained unmatched. From germline, CDR1 is MNHEY and CDR2 SVGAGI. The CDR3 coding sequence is TGTGCCAGCAGGGCCGGGACAGGGGGCCGAACGAGCAATCAGCCCCAGCATTTT. It specifies CASRAGTGGRTSNQPQHF.

The rearrangement uses TRBV28 and TRBJ1-5; the match to TRBD1 covers 9 bases. The germline gives CDR1 MDHEN, CDR2 SYDVKM. V lost 5 bases and J lost 1; bases outside the gene matches: 3. The CDR3 is made up of 15 amino acids. The CDR3 coding sequence is TGTGCCAGCAGTGACGGGACAGGGAGCAATCAGCCCCAGCATTTT. It translates to CASSDGTGSNQPQHF.

This clonotype was seen a few times. V gene TRBV7-3 combines with J gene TRBJ2-1; 7 positions agree with TRBD2. The CDR3 runs 13 residues. Germline V gene lookup returns CDR1 SGHTA and CDR2 FQGTGA. Trimming took 3 bases from V and 10 from J; bases not matched to a gene: 6. This CDR3 reads CASSFSGAGEQFF. CDR3 sequence (DNA): TGTGCCAGCAGCTTCAGCGGGGCCGGGGAGCAGTTCTTC.

This clonotype was seen only a few times. This chain links TRBV3-1 with TRBJ1-2, with 8 positions matching TRBD1. V was clipped by 4 bases and J by 4 bases; unmatched bases: 5. The CDR3 runs 14 residues. The V gene's germline CDR1 is LGHDT and CDR2 YNNKEL (reference sequence). The CDR3, as DNA: TGTGCCAGCAGCCCGACAGGGGCTAGCTATGGCTACACCTTC. It encodes CASSPTGASYGYTF.

This chain joins TRBV7-2 and TRBJ2-1; D gene ambiguous. Germline V gives CDR1 SGHTA, CDR2 FQGNSA. The CDR3 has 14 residues. V was pared by 1 base and J by 5 bases, with 9 bases between. CDR3 loop: CASSLVYANNEQFF. The CDR3 DNA reads as TGTGCCAGCAGCTTAGTTTACGCAAACAATGAGCAGTTCTTC.

V is TRBV6-5 and J is TRBJ2-7, with D maybe TRBD1 (5 bases). CDR1 is MNHEY and CDR2 is SVGAGI in the germline V gene. The length of the CDR3 is 13 residues. V shed 4 bases and J shed 2 bases, with 9 bases lying between them. The CDR3 here is CASSSDTTYEQYF. The DNA of the CDR3 is TGTGCCAGCAGTTCGGACACGACCTACGAGCAGTACTTC.

The chain joins TRBV19 to TRBJ1-1; 8 nucleotides agree with TRBD1. The CDR3 contains 14 residues. J lost 3 bases, V lost 3 bases, and 3 bases had no gene match. Germline lookup yields CDR1 LNHDA and CDR2 SQIVND (reference sequence). The CDR3 DNA sequence: TGTGCCAGTAGTATGACGGACAGGGACACTGAAGCTTTCTTT. Translation: CASSMTDRDTEAFF.

The J gene is TRBJ1-1, the V gene TRBV5-6; D remains unclear. Germline V gives CDR1 SGHDT, CDR2 YYEEEE. The CDR3 length is 15 residues. V was clipped by 0 bases and J by 0 bases, with 9 bases between them. The CDR3 DNA follows: TGTGCCAGCAGCTTGGCTCCGGAATTGAACACTGAAGCTTTCTTT. Translated, it gives CASSLAPELNTEAFF.

The chain carries TRBV9 and TRBJ2-1; D gene ambiguous. The V end was cut by 3 bases, the J end by 5 bases, with 9 bases between. Germline V gene data show CDR1 as SGDLS and CDR2 as YYNGEE. This CDR3 has 13 residues. The CDR3 spells CASSAGPDNEQFF. As DNA, the CDR3 is TGTGCCAGCAGCGCCGGACCGGACAATGAGCAGTTCTTC.

The rearrangement joins TRBV5-1 to TRBJ2-2, with 7 bases lining up with TRBD1. J lost 7 bases, V lost 2 bases, and 5 bases had no gene match. The CDR3 totals 14 residues. Germline V gene sequence: CDR1 SGHRS, CDR2 YFSETQ. CDR3 residues: CASSFEDRFGELFF. CDR3 nucleotide sequence: TGCGCCAGCAGCTTCGAGGACAGGTTCGGGGAGCTGTTTTTT.

The CDR3 spells CASSLAGQSNEQFF. In nucleotides, the CDR3 is TGTGCCAGCAGCTTAGCGGGACAATCCAATGAGCAGTTCTTC. The chain links TRBV11-1 to TRBJ2-1; D possibly corresponds to TRBD1 (6 bases). Germline V gene lookup returns CDR1 SGHAT and CDR2 FQDESV (reference sequence). V lost 0 bases, J lost 6 bases, and 9 bases lay in between. The CDR3 sequence is 14 residues long.